This entry lists 10 T cell receptor beta chains sequenced from one sample in a study of chemoradiotherapy in HPV16-positive cancers. Here immunoSEQ multiplex PCR was the method, and the copy in TCRdb shows in-frame clones only, minus some. Found here are nearly 5,500 clones, around 89% of them singletons; the top ten hold over 1.5%. The sequences come from blood, collected from a patient who underwent chemoradiotherapy. The receptors originated from a human donor with HPV-associated anogenital cancer.

There are a few counts of this clone. CDR3 coding DNA: TGCAGCGCTTCCACCTACACCGGCACAGATACGCAGTATTTT. Amino acid sequence: CSASTYTGTDTQYF. This chain connects TRBV29-1 to TRBJ2-3; no reliable D call. The CDR3 totals 14 residues. V dropped 7 bases and J dropped 1 base, with 15 bases sitting between them. Per germline, CDR1 SQVTM and CDR2 ANQGSEA.

The chain combines TRBV12-5 with TRBJ2-1; TRBD2 matches 16 bases. Germline values: CDR1 LGHNT, CDR2 FRNRAP. CDR3 length equals 19 residues. V dropped 4 bases and J dropped 3; count of bases not matched to a gene: 9. As DNA, the CDR3 is TGTGCTAGTGGTTCCGGGACTAGCGGGAGGGCCCCCTACTACAATGAGCAGTTCTTC. It codes for CASGSGTSGRAPYYNEQFF.

V gene TRBV9 combines with J gene TRBJ2-7; D perhaps matches TRBD1 (5 bases). V was trimmed by 2 bases and J by 1 base, leaving 13 bases between them. Germline V CDR1 and CDR2: SGDLS, YYNGEE. The CDR3 totals 15 residues. CDR3 protein: CASSVQGLSSYEQYF. CDR3 nucleotide sequence: TGTGCCAGCAGCGTCCAGGGTTTGAGTTCCTACGAGCAGTACTTC.

The rearrangement links TRBV4-1 to TRBJ2-7, with 13 bases aligning to TRBD2. The V gene's germline CDR1 is MGHRA and CDR2 YSYEKL. With V trimmed by 3 bases and J by 6 bases, 5 bases remained unmatched. CDR3 size: 15 residues. This CDR3 is CASSQGRLAGGEQYF. The CDR3 coding sequence is TGCGCCAGCAGCCAGGGGCGACTAGCGGGAGGCGAGCAGTACTTC.

This chain joins TRBV18 and TRBJ1-5; TRBD1 aligns across 11 bases. V lost 3 bases, J lost 6 bases, and 4 bases stayed unmatched. There are 15 residues in the CDR3. Germline V gene data show CDR1 as KGHSH and CDR2 as LQKENI. The CDR3 is CASSPGQGGTQPQHF. The CDR3 DNA follows: TGTGCCAGCTCACCGGGACAGGGGGGAACTCAGCCCCAGCATTTT.

The chain employs TRBV9 and TRBJ1-4, with 7 bases matching TRBD1. V was pared by 4 bases and J by 2 bases, with 5 bases of the junction left unmatched. Germline V CDR1 and CDR2: SGDLS, YYNGEE. The CDR3 length is 15 residues. CDR3 region: CASSSQGVTNEKLFF. The DNA for the CDR3 is TGTGCCAGCAGCTCCCAGGGGGTGACTAATGAAAAACTGTTTTTT.

V usage is TRBV5-4 and J usage is TRBJ1-2; 7 bases are shared with TRBD1. Per germline, CDR1 SGHNT and CDR2 YYREEE (reference sequence). This CDR3 comprises 14 residues. V lost 4 bases, J lost 2 bases, and 5 bases stayed unmatched. The CDR3 reads CASSPGTANYGYTF. The CDR3 region has the DNA TGTGCCAGCAGCCCGGGGACAGCAAACTATGGCTACACCTTC.

This clone was recorded a few times. The V and J genes are TRBV2 and TRBJ1-2, with 7 bases identical to TRBD1. This CDR3 comprises 13 residues. In germline, CDR1 is SNHLY, CDR2 FYNNEI. The junction had 8 bases not matched to a gene; V was cut back by 5 bases and J by 8 bases. The CDR3 spells CASSRQQGFGYTF. For the CDR3, the DNA is TGTGCCAGCAGTCGACAACAGGGGTTCGGCTACACCTTC. The variable domain in full, completed from reference TRBV2 and TRBJ1-2, reads EPEVTQTPSHQVTQMGQEVILRCVPISNHLYFYWYRQILGQKVEFLVSFYNNEISEKSEIFDDQFSVERPDGSNFTLKIRSTKLEDSAMYFCASSRQQGFGYTFGSGTRLTVV.

CDR3 sequence reads: CASSLVSSGSTNEQFF. The CDR3 region has the DNA TGTGCCAGCAGCTTAGTGTCAAGCGGGAGTACCAATGAGCAGTTCTTC. The V call is TRBV7-9, the J call TRBJ2-1; 8 bases fit TRBD2. CDR3 length: 16 residues. Germline V gene sequence: CDR1 SEHNR, CDR2 FQNEAQ (reference sequence). The junction had 8 bases not matched to a gene; V was cut back by 1 base and J by 6 bases.

The rearrangement joins TRBV2 to TRBJ2-2; 8 positions agree with TRBD1. With 1 base clipped from V and 5 bases from J, the junction kept 3 bases outside the gene matches. The CDR3 totals 15 residues. Germline V gene sequence: CDR1 SNHLY, CDR2 FYNNEI. The CDR3 region is CASSEGQGATGELFF. In DNA form, the CDR3 reads TGTGCCAGCAGTGAAGGGCAGGGGGCGACCGGGGAGCTGTTTTTT.